These T cell receptor beta chains were read from a single sample in a study of blood T cell repertoires in COVID-19. The protocol was immunoSEQ multiplex PCR, while the TCRdb copy is restricted to in-frame clones and leaves out a portion. The table has almost 70,000 clones, roughly 80% seen once. The sample taken for sequencing was peripheral blood. The source is a man aged 55 to 69 with acute or convalescent COVID-19. Both conserved end residues are part of each CDR3. A D gene is named only where the DNA matches it firmly. Size tells how often a clone was seen (once, few, many) or the class of an expanded clone, and some rows leave it out.

TRBV7-3	NA	15	TRBJ1-1	NA	CASSLRGGINTEAFF	TGTGCCAGCAGCTTAAGAGGAGGGATAAACACTGAAGCTTTCTTT
TRBV4-2	NA	15	TRBJ2-2	NA	CASSQDKADTGELFF	TGTGCCAGCAGCCAAGATAAGGCGGACACCGGGGAGCTGTTTTTT
TRBV9	TRBD1	16	TRBJ2-3	NA	CASSFLTGYGTDTQYF	TGTGCCAGCAGCTTCCTGACAGGGTACGGCACAGATACGCAGTATTTT
TRBV19	TRBD1	16	TRBJ2-1	NA	CASSITTGTGGNEQFF	TGTGCCAGTAGTATAACTACCGGGACAGGGGGCAATGAGCAGTTCTTC
TRBV6-2/TRBV6-3	NA	15	TRBJ2-1	NA	CASSPDRPPYNEQFF	TGTGCCAGCAGCCCAGACAGGCCCCCCTACAATGAGCAGTTCTTC
TRBV9	NA	16	TRBJ1-3	NA	CASSGVRQDSGNTIYF	TGTGCCAGCAGCGGCGTTAGACAAGACTCTGGAAACACCATATATTTT
TRBV18	NA	15	TRBJ1-5	NA	CASSPAVGTVQPQHF	TGTGCCAGCTCACCGGCGGTAGGGACTGTTCAGCCCCAGCATTTT
TRBV19	NA	15	TRBJ1-1	once	CASSIVGRENTEAFF	TGTGCCAGTAGTATAGTGGGCAGGGAGAACACTGAAGCTTTCTTT
TRBV7-2	TRBD1	15	TRBJ1-5	once	CASSSRTGVNQPQHF	TGTGCCAGCAGCTCGAGGACAGGGGTTAATCAGCCCCAGCATTTT
TRBV7-2	TRBD1	16	TRBJ1-4	NA	CASSPPGGTGYEKLFF	TGTGCCAGCAGCCCCCCCGGCGGGACAGGGTACGAAAAACTGTTTTTT
TRBV3-1/TRBV3-2	NA	15	TRBJ1-6	NA	CASSQLQGRNSPLHF	TGTGCCAGCAGCCAACTTCAGGGTAGGAATTCACCCCTCCACTTT
TRBV2	TRBD1	13	TRBJ1-2	NA	CASQTGQIYGYTF	TGTGCCAGCCAAACGGGACAGATTTATGGCTACACCTTC
TRBV5-8	NA	15	TRBJ1-2	NA	CASSSRDNTNYGYTF	TGTGCCAGCAGCTCACGGGACAACACTAACTATGGCTACACCTTC
TRBV19	NA	15	TRBJ1-1	NA	CASSILTGRGTEAFF	TGTGCCAGTAGTATACTTACGGGCAGGGGCACTGAAGCTTTCTTT
TRBV5-6	TRBD1	15	TRBJ1-1	few	CASSPGTGEDTEAFF	TGTGCCAGCAGCCCCGGAACAGGGGAGGACACTGAAGCTTTCTTT
TRBV7-8	NA	15	TRBJ1-1	few	CASSLAGAMNTEAFF	TGTGCCAGCAGCTTAGCAGGAGCCATGAACACTGAAGCTTTCTTT
TRBV12-3/TRBV12-4	NA	12	TRBJ2-5	NA	CASSLTQETQYF	TGTGCCAGCAGTCTAACTCAAGAGACCCAGTACTTC
TRBV3-1/TRBV3-2	TRBD2	19	TRBJ2-3	NA	CASPPLSGTSVLLTDTQYF	TGTGCCAGCCCCCCCCTGTCAGGGACTAGCGTTCTACTCACAGATACGCAGTATTTT
TRBV12-3/TRBV12-4	NA	11	TRBJ1-1	NA	CASGPRNEAFF	TGTGCCAGCGGCCCCCGTAATGAAGCTTTCTTT
TRBV7-2	NA	16	TRBJ1-2	NA	CASSLAGGQANYGYTF	TGTGCCAGCAGCTTAGCGGGGGGGCAGGCTAACTATGGCTACACCTTC
TRBV5-6	NA	14	TRBJ1-6	few	CASSLGLYNSPLHF	TGTGCCAGCAGCTTGGGCCTATATAATTCACCCCTCCACTTT
TRBV10-3	TRBD1	14	TRBJ1-1	few	CAISEHRGNTEAFF	TGTGCCATCAGTGAGCACAGGGGAAACACTGAAGCTTTCTTT
TRBV6-5	NA	14	TRBJ2-7	NA	CASSYRGMGHEQYF	TGTGCCAGCAGTTACCGGGGAATGGGCCACGAGCAGTACTTC
TRBV9	TRBD2	19	TRBJ2-1	NA	CASSDNQIHGTSGYNEQFF	TGTGCCAGCAGCGACAACCAAATTCACGGGACTAGCGGGTACAATGAGCAGTTCTTC
TRBV20-1	TRBD2	11	TRBJ2-7	NA	CSAAGDYEQYF	TGCAGTGCTGCGGGAGACTACGAGCAGTACTTC
TRBV6-5	TRBD2	13	TRBJ2-7	NA	CAISRGGPYEQYF	TGTGCCATCTCGCGGGGGGGTCCCTACGAGCAGTACTTC
TRBV11-3	NA	15	TRBJ2-3	NA	CASSSDRDYTDTQYF	TGTGCCAGCAGCTCGGACAGAGACTACACAGATACGCAGTATTTT
TRBV19	TRBD1	15	TRBJ2-3	few	CASSMNTGGRDTQYF	TGTGCCAGTAGTATGAACACAGGGGGCAGAGATACGCAGTATTTT
TRBV19	NA	13	TRBJ2-1	NA	CASSRRQDNEQFF	TGTGCCAGTAGTAGGAGACAGGACAATGAGCAGTTCTTC
TRBV11-2	TRBD1	15	TRBJ1-2	NA	CASSLGQGAIYGYTF	TGTGCCAGCAGCTTAGGACAGGGGGCAATCTATGGCTACACCTTC
TRBV6-5	NA	14	TRBJ1-6	NA	CASSYDRSNSPLHF	TGTGCCAGCAGTTACGACAGGAGTAATTCACCCCTCCACTTT
TRBV15	TRBD1	14	TRBJ1-2	NA	CATSKGQGLIGYTF	TGTGCCACCAGCAAAGGACAGGGGTTGATCGGCTACACCTTC
TRBV5-1	TRBD1	14	TRBJ1-2	NA	CASSMDRVTSGYTF	TGCGCCAGCAGCATGGACAGGGTAACTAGTGGCTACACCTTC
TRBV5-1	NA	13	TRBJ1-2	NA	CASSSYGNYGYTF	TGCGCCAGCAGCTCCTACGGTAACTATGGCTACACCTTC
TRBV7-9	TRBD1	17	TRBJ1-2	NA	CASSLSDRGGKGPGYTF	TGTGCCAGCAGCTTATCGGACAGGGGAGGAAAAGGACCCGGCTACACCTTC
TRBV2	TRBD1	14	TRBJ2-2	NA	CASSPRTGTGELFF	TGTGCCAGCAGTCCGAGGACAGGAACCGGGGAGCTGTTTTTT
TRBV4-2	NA	12	TRBJ2-2	NA	CASWQDGGELFF	TGTGCCAGCTGGCAGGATGGCGGGGAGCTGTTTTTT
TRBV19	TRBD2	14	TRBJ2-7	NA	CASSTGGALVQQYF	TGTGCCAGTAGTACCGGGGGGGCCTTGGTTCAGCAGTACTTC
TRBV28	TRBD2	15	TRBJ2-1	NA	CASSLVGLGLNEQFF	TGTGCCAGCAGTTTGGTGGGACTAGGCCTCAATGAGCAGTTCTTC
TRBV29-1	TRBD1	12	TRBJ2-7	NA	CSVFGTGAEQYF	TGCAGCGTTTTCGGGACAGGGGCCGAGCAGTACTTC
TRBV13	NA	14	TRBJ1-3	NA	CASSSPRTGNTIYF	TGTGCCAGCAGCAGTCCTAGGACAGGAAACACCATATATTTT
TRBV7-2	NA	13	TRBJ1-2	NA	CASSLARDNPLTF	TGTGCCAGCAGCTTAGCTAGGGACAACCCTCTCACTTTC
TRBV10-3	NA	13	TRBJ1-1	NA	CAISGGREDEAFF	TGTGCCATCAGCGGGGGGAGGGAGGATGAAGCTTTCTTT
TRBV29-1	NA	13	TRBJ1-2	NA	CSVYRDTNYGYTF	TGCAGCGTATACCGGGACACCAACTATGGCTACACCTTC
TRBV3-1/TRBV3-2	TRBD2	15	TRBJ2-6	NA	CASGLGVSGANVLTF	TGTGCCAGCGGACTAGGGGTATCTGGGGCCAACGTCCTGACTTTC
TRBV18	TRBD1	14	TRBJ1-5	NA	CASSPGQGNQPQHF	TGTGCCAGCTCACCCGGACAGGGTAATCAGCCCCAGCATTTT
TRBV12-3/TRBV12-4	NA	12	TRBJ1-1	NA	CASSFGQGEAFF	TGTGCCAGCAGTTTTGGGCAGGGTGAAGCTTTCTTT
TRBV6-5	NA	16	TRBJ1-5	NA	CASSYLGAGSNQPQHF	TGTGCCAGCAGTTACCTGGGCGCGGGAAGCAATCAGCCCCAGCATTTT
TRBV19	TRBD1	15	TRBJ1-1	NA	CASSTSDRGNTEAFF	TGTGCCAGTAGTACGTCGGACAGGGGGAACACTGAAGCTTTCTTT
TRBV7-3	TRBD1	16	TRBJ2-1	NA	CASSLFRDRGYNEQFF	TGTGCCAGCAGCTTATTCCGGGACAGGGGATACAATGAGCAGTTCTTC
TRBV6-5	NA	14	TRBJ1-2	NA	CASALGGPLYGYTF	TGTGCCAGCGCATTGGGGGGGCCTCTCTATGGCTACACCTTC
TRBV29-1	NA	16	TRBJ2-6	NA	CSVARGRPSGANVLTF	TGCAGCGTTGCACGAGGCAGACCCTCTGGGGCCAACGTCCTGACTTTC